The TCR beta chain described here comes from a study of Graves' ophthalmopathy and Graves' hyperthyroidism. The CDR3 sequence is 12 residues long. The ends were cut back, 2 bases at V and 8 bases at J, with 9 bases in the middle. Germline V CDR1 and CDR2: ENHRY, SYGVKD. RNA transcripts served as template for amplifying TCR beta CDR3 sequences. Amplification began with first-round RT-PCR using HTBI primers, then second-round multiplex PCR was performed. From the multiplex PCR reads, TCRdb called clonotypes with MiXCR, one entry per CDR3 protein. The sample lists 650,000 to 900,000 distinct CDR3 sequences; 40% were seen once.

The rearrangement uses TRBV10-3 and TRBJ1-2; no reliable D call. The TCR comes from an adult man with Graves' ophthalmopathy. Input material: peripheral blood. The CDR3 sequence is CAISEGVRGYTF. DNA for the CDR3: TGTGCCATCAGTGAGGGGGTACGAGGCTACACCTTC.